Sequencing of this TCR beta chain was carried out in a study of cytomegalovirus exposure and HLA in healthy donors. Study outcomes and limitations: For most subjects, TCR beta sequences were reported to predict HLA-A and HLA-B alleles with accuracy. Immune exposure information available was restricted to CMV serostatus.

On this clone: Antigen specificity is unknown.

V lost 7 bases, J lost 5 bases, and 14 bases stayed unmatched. Germline CDR1 reads SNHLY; CDR2 reads FYNNEI. This CDR3 has 15 amino acids. PCR employed 60 Vbeta and 13 Jbeta primers. Assay: immunoSEQ multiplex PCR; the TCRdb copy retains only in-frame clones and omits some. Of about 180,000 clones in the sample, roughly 75% were seen once. This receptor was taken from a man aged 35-49 years in good health and CMV-seronegative. Sequencing was done on a sample of PBMCs. The chain couples TRBV2 to TRBJ2-7; 7 bases align to TRBD1. In DNA form, the CDR3 reads TGTGCCAGCATGGAATCGGGACAGCCCTTCGACGAGCAGTACTTC. It codes for CASMESGQPFDEQYF.